This T cell receptor beta chain was captured in a study of T cell responses to AZD1222 COVID-19 vaccine. CDR3 size: 13 residues. V lost 1 base, J lost 4 bases, and 8 bases lay in between. CDR1 is MGHRA, CDR2 YSYEKL, per germline. The assay was immunoSEQ multiplex PCR, and TCRdb's table has in-frame clones only and misses some. The sample yields 150,000 to 200,000 clones, about 90% seen once. The V call is TRBV4-1, the J call TRBJ2-7, with D unresolved. The sequenced sample was peripheral blood, obtained on day 0 of MenACWY control vaccination. The TCR sequence derives from an adult in good health. The CDR3 DNA sequence: TGCGCCAGCAGCCAAGTTGAGTGGTACGAGCAGTACTTC. Protein sequence: CASSQVEWYEQYF.